Shown below are 30 T cell receptor beta chains from a single sample sequenced in a study of blood T cells in healthy people across ages. Sample-barcoded 5' priming and a J-beta primer mix drove a second PCR of about 7 to 11 cycles. TCRdb independently ran MiXCR on the 5' RACE reads; one entry per CDR3 protein. Counted here are around 990,000 distinct CDR3 sequences, approximately 25% occurring once; the ten biggest clones make up approximately 0.79%. The same sample was also studied in work on T cells of mothers and their children.

The sequencing sample was made of blood. These receptors all stem from a girl aged 2-15 years in good health.

The V gene is TRBV7-9, the J gene TRBJ2-3; D may correspond to TRBD1 or TRBD2 (5 bases each). The CDR3 is 14 amino acids. CDR1 and CDR2 from the germline V gene are SEHNR and FQNEAQ (reference sequence). Trimming pared 7 bases from V and 0 bases from J, leaving 11 bases between. This chain's CDR3 is CASTTRGSTDTQYF. In DNA form, the CDR3 reads TGTGCCAGCACCACTAGGGGTAGCACAGATACGCAGTATTTT. The full variable domain, in which reference TRBV7-9 and TRBJ2-3 provide the parts outside the CDR3, is DTGVSQNPRHKITKRGQNVTFRCDPISEHNRLYWYRQTLGQGPEFLTYFQNEAQLEKSRLLSDRFSAERPKGSFSTLEIQRTEQGDSAMYLCASTTRGSTDTQYFGPGTRLTVL.

The V gene is TRBV10-3, the J gene TRBJ2-3, with TRBD2 matching 8 bases. The germline V gene has CDR1 ENHRY and CDR2 SYGVKD. The CDR3 runs to 15 residues. The V and J ends lost 8 bases and 6 bases, in that order; junction bases with no gene match: 13. CDR3 amino acids: CAIHPSGGATDTQYF. In DNA, the CDR3 is TGTGCCATCCACCCAAGCGGGGGCGCAACTGATACGCAGTATTTT.

The genes are TRBV12-3 or TRBV12-4 and TRBJ2-3, with D unresolved. There are 16 residues in the CDR3. Trimming shortened V by 3 bases and J by 2 bases, and 15 bases separated the two germline ends. This CDR3 reads CASSFSLPTDTDTQYF. CDR3 in DNA: TGTGCCAGCAGTTTCAGTTTACCGACCGACACAGATACGCAGTATTTT.

V is TRBV7-2 and J is TRBJ2-3, with D possibly matching TRBD1 (6 bases). Germline V gene lookup returns CDR1 SGHTA and CDR2 FQGNSA. V was trimmed by 0 bases and J by 3 bases, leaving 10 bases between them. The CDR3 length is 15 residues. CDR3 coding DNA: TGTGCCAGCAGCTTAGCCAGGCAGGGGACAGATACGCAGTATTTT. Its protein product is CASSLARQGTDTQYF.

This clonotype has just a few counts. The V call is TRBV5-1, the J call TRBJ1-1; D is ambiguous. The length of the CDR3 is 14 residues. Looked up from germline, CDR1 is SGHRS and CDR2 is YFSETQ. Trimming removed 6 bases at V and 6 bases at J, with 18 bases between. CDR3 DNA sequence: TGCGCCAGCAACCCATCGGGCGGCTGGGCTGAAGCTTTCTTT. It encodes CASNPSGGWAEAFF.

This clonotype appeared a few times. The V gene is TRBV12-3 or TRBV12-4, the J gene TRBJ2-5; D gene uncertain. CDR3 length equals 15 residues. Trimming stripped 0 bases from V and 4 bases from J, with 12 bases between. The CDR3 spells CASSLANIDLETQYF. The CDR3 DNA reads TGTGCCAGCAGTTTAGCGAACATCGACCTAGAGACCCAGTACTTC.

This clonotype turned up a few times. The CDR3: CASSPYGTAAAYEQYF. The CDR3 coding sequence is TGTGCCAGCAGCCCATACGGGACAGCCGCCGCCTACGAGCAGTACTTC. The chain combines TRBV9 with TRBJ2-7, with 7 bases fitting TRBD1. V was clipped by 4 bases and J by 2 bases; unmatched bases: 12. Per the germline V gene, CDR1 is SGDLS and CDR2 is YYNGEE. This CDR3 comprises 16 residues.

This clonotype was counted between two and nine times. The rearrangement uses TRBV12-3 or TRBV12-4 and TRBJ2-1, with 7 bases that match TRBD1. The CDR3 loop spans 15 amino acids. Trimming at V came to 6 bases and at J to 0 bases, leaving 5 bases not matched to a gene. This chain's CDR3 is CASSPKGASYNEQFF. The CDR3 bases are TGTGCCAGCAGCCCCAAGGGGGCCTCCTACAATGAGCAGTTCTTC.

This clonotype was found a few times. The CDR3 spells CSARADPQGGVRKTQYF. The DNA for the CDR3 is TGCAGTGCTAGAGCCGACCCCCAGGGGGGGGTCAGGAAGACCCAGTACTTC. The chain combines TRBV20-1 with TRBJ2-5; D possibly uses TRBD1 or TRBD2 (7 bases each). Trimming took 1 base from V and 6 from J, leaving 24 bases between them. Per the germline V gene, CDR1 is DFQATT and CDR2 is SNEGSKA (reference sequence). The CDR3 is 17 amino acids.

The V and J genes are TRBV7-9 and TRBJ2-1; 9 bases are shared with TRBD2. Trimming took 5 bases from V and 8 from J; bases not matched to a gene: 7. This CDR3 is built from 14 residues. The germline CDR1 and CDR2 sequences are SEHNR and FQNEAQ (reference sequence). DNA for the CDR3: TGTGCCAGCAGCCCTGTAGCGGGGGCGTATGAGCAGTTCTTC. Encoded protein: CASSPVAGAYEQFF.

The V and J genes are TRBV6-2 or TRBV6-3 and TRBJ2-1; D unclear. V was shortened by 0 bases and J by 9 bases, with 9 bases between the two germline ends. CDR1 and CDR2 (germline): MNHEY, SVGEGT. This CDR3 contains 13 residues. As DNA, the CDR3 is TGTGCCAGCAGTTACTCTGACCTTGGTGAGCAGTTCTTC. This encodes CASSYSDLGEQFF.

This clonotype was counted between two and nine times. The chain uses TRBV19 and TRBJ1-5; 9 positions agree with TRBD1. The V and J ends lost 6 bases and 4 bases, in that order; junction bases with no gene match: 13. In germline, CDR1 is LNHDA, CDR2 SQIVND (reference sequence). This CDR3 comprises 17 residues. This chain's CDR3 is CASSRGGADRGNQPQHF. CDR3 bases: TGTGCCAGTAGCAGGGGGGGGGCCGACAGGGGGAATCAGCCCCAGCATTTT.

This clonotype was counted between two and nine times. V and J are TRBV5-1 and TRBJ2-7; a weak D match, TRBD2 (5 bases). Per germline, CDR1 SGHRS and CDR2 YFSETQ. Between the trimmed V and J ends, which lost 3 bases and 4 bases, there was a span of 14 bases. The CDR3 is 14 residues long. CDR3 nucleotide sequence: TGCGCCAGCAGCTGGGTACCGGGGAGTTACGAGCAGTACTTC. This codes for CASSWVPGSYEQYF.

CDR3 residues: CASSLNRLYGYTF. The CDR3 DNA reads as TGCGCCAGCAGCTTAAACAGACTCTATGGCTACACCTTC. The chain employs TRBV5-1 and TRBJ1-2; D is uncertain. The V gene lost 2 bases and the J gene lost 4 bases, with 9 bases spanning the gap. The V gene's germline CDR1 is SGHRS and CDR2 YFSETQ. The CDR3 is 13 amino acids.

The chain links TRBV7-8 to TRBJ2-7; 10 bases are shared with TRBD2. In germline, CDR1 is SGHVS, CDR2 FQNEAQ. With 4 bases clipped from V and 6 bases from J, the junction kept 3 bases outside the gene matches. CDR3 length: 13 residues. The CDR3 protein is CASSSRTSGEQYF. CDR3 DNA sequence: TGTGCCAGCAGCTCTCGGACTAGCGGCGAGCAGTACTTC.

This clonotype was observed a handful of times. The V gene is TRBV5-1, the J gene TRBJ2-1; D is ambiguous. Germline values: CDR1 SGHRS, CDR2 YFSETQ. Trimming stripped 1 base from V and 0 bases from J, with 8 bases between. This CDR3 is 15 amino acids long. CDR3 DNA: TGCGCCAGCAGCTTGTCCGCCTTCTCCTACAATGAGCAGTTCTTC. Translation gives CASSLSAFSYNEQFF.

There are many counts of this clonotype. This chain connects TRBV28 to TRBJ2-5; the match to TRBD2 covers 9 bases. V lost 3 bases, J lost 7 bases, and 9 bases stayed unmatched. The CDR3 is 15 amino acids. Germline CDR1 and CDR2: MDHEN and SYDVKM. The CDR3 loop is CASSFSLAGFGTQYF. CDR3 bases: TGTGCCAGCAGTTTTAGTCTAGCGGGATTCGGGACCCAGTACTTC.

This rearrangement joins TRBV19 to TRBJ1-1, with D unclear. V dropped 3 bases and J dropped 3 bases, with 8 bases sitting between them. The CDR3 spans 13 residues. Germline V gives CDR1 LNHDA, CDR2 SQIVND (reference sequence). CDR3 amino acids: CASSIGLYTEAFF. The CDR3, as DNA: TGTGCCAGTAGTATTGGGCTGTACACTGAAGCTTTCTTT.

V gene TRBV7-9 combines with J gene TRBJ2-5; D gene ambiguous. Germline lookup yields CDR1 SEHNR and CDR2 FQNEAQ (reference sequence). This CDR3 has 16 amino acids. V lost 5 bases and J 1 base, leaving 17 bases between the germline ends. CDR3 in amino acids: CASSQIRRDTQETQYF. The CDR3 region has the DNA TGTGCCAGCAGCCAAATCCGTCGAGATACCCAAGAGACCCAGTACTTC.

The sample holds a few counts of this clonotype. J is TRBJ2-5 and V is TRBV7-9; D perhaps matches TRBD2 (5 bases). CDR3 size: 16 residues. V was trimmed by 6 bases and J by 2 bases, leaving 19 bases between them. The germline V gene encodes CDR1 SEHNR and CDR2 FQNEAQ (reference sequence). In DNA, the CDR3 is TGTGCCAGCAGTTCCTCGGACTCGGCGAATCAAGAGACCCAGTACTTC. Translating gives CASSSSDSANQETQYF.

The rearrangement links TRBV28 to TRBJ1-2; possibly TRBD1 for D (6 bases). Germline CDR1 MDHEN, CDR2 SYDVKM. The CDR3 length is 14 residues. V gave up 5 bases and J gave up 8 bases, with 18 bases separating them. The CDR3 DNA reads TGTGCCAGCAGTACCGGGGGGCTTCGTGGCGGCTACACCTTC. Translation gives CASSTGGLRGGYTF.

The genes are TRBV7-9 and TRBJ2-5, with D uncertain. Germline assignment: CDR1 SEHNR and CDR2 FQNEAQ (reference sequence). The CDR3 is made up of 15 amino acids. V lost 4 bases, J lost 5 bases, and 17 bases lay in between. CDR3 sequence: CASSSVGLARETQYF. The DNA for the CDR3 is TGTGCCAGCAGCTCAGTAGGCCTTGCTCGCGAGACCCAGTACTTC.

V usage is TRBV20-1 and J usage is TRBJ2-4, with a possible D match to TRBD2 (6 bases). V lost 5 bases, J lost 0 bases, and 8 bases lay in between. The CDR3 loop spans 13 amino acids. Germline loops: CDR1 DFQATT, CDR2 SNEGSKA (reference sequence). The CDR3 here is CSAGGTAKNIQYF. CDR3 DNA sequence: TGCAGTGCTGGGGGGACAGCCAAAAACATTCAGTACTTC.

This clonotype was seen a single time. The chain carries TRBV5-1 and TRBJ2-7; maybe TRBD2 (5 bases). V was cut by 4 bases and J by 5 bases, with 16 bases left in between. The CDR3 spans 14 residues. Germline CDR1 reads SGHRS; CDR2 reads YFSETQ. The CDR3 sequence is CASSEDRGRDEQYF. The CDR3 bases are TGCGCCAGCAGCGAGGATCGGGGTCGGGACGAGCAGTACTTC.

The chain is built from TRBV10-3 and TRBJ2-1; D possibly matches TRBD1 or TRBD2 (5 bases each). Deletions cut 2 bases from V and 11 bases from J, with 7 bases between. The CDR3 loop spans 11 amino acids. From germline, CDR1 is ENHRY and CDR2 SYGVKD. CDR3: CAISEGGQQFF. CDR3 sequence (DNA): TGTGCCATCAGTGAGGGGGGACAGCAGTTCTTC.

The rearrangement links TRBV11-3 to TRBJ2-5; D possibly corresponds to TRBD2 (5 bases). The J call may not be correct, given that the DNA end is closer to TRBJ2-1. The CDR3 length is 12 residues. CDR1 is SGHNT, CDR2 YENEEA, per germline. CDR3 sequence reads: CASSLGGLEQFF. Here the CDR3 DNA reads TGTGCCAGCAGCTTAGGCGGGTTAGAGCAGTTCTTC.

This clonotype was counted a few times. The chain employs TRBV9 and TRBJ1-5; weak D call: TRBD1 (5 bases). The germline V gene encodes CDR1 SGDLS and CDR2 YYNGEE. Trimming took 0 bases from V and 5 from J, leaving 12 bases between them. This CDR3 contains 15 residues. As DNA, the CDR3 is TGTGCCAGCAGCGTAGCTGAGGGGAGAGATCAGCCCCAGCATTTT. It is translated as CASSVAEGRDQPQHF.

J is TRBJ2-3 and V is TRBV20-1; 11 bases match TRBD2. Germline V CDR1 and CDR2: DFQATT, SNEGSKA (reference sequence). The ends lost 5 bases at V and 3 bases at J; junction bases unmatched: 4. CDR3 length: 14 residues. The CDR3 region is CSAYSSGGTDTQYF. As DNA, the CDR3 is TGCAGTGCTTATTCTAGCGGGGGGACAGATACGCAGTATTTT.

The chain uses TRBV6-6 and TRBJ1-1; no clear D. The CDR3 has 11 residues. CDR1 is MNHNY and CDR2 is SVGAGI in the germline V gene (reference sequence). Deletions cut 5 bases from V and 7 bases from J, with 8 bases between. For the CDR3, the DNA is TGTGCCAGCAGTACCGCCTATGAAGCTTTCTTT. Protein: CASSTAYEAFF.

V usage is TRBV4-1 and J usage is TRBJ2-7; no reliable D call. Deletions cut 4 bases from V and 5 bases from J, with 9 bases between. This CDR3 comprises 12 residues. Germline CDR1 MGHRA, CDR2 YSYEKL. The CDR3 loop is CASSLDTHEQYF. CDR3 sequence (DNA): TGCGCCAGCAGCCTAGACACCCACGAGCAGTACTTC.